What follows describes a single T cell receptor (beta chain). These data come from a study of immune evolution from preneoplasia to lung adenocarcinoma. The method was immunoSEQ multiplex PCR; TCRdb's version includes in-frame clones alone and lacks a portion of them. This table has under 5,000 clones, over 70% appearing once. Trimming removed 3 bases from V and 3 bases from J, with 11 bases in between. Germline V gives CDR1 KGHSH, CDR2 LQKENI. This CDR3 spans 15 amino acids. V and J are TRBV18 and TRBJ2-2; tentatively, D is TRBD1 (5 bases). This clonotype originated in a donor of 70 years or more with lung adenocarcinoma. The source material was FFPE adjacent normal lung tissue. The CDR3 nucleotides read TGTGCCAGCTCACCCCGACAGAGACACACCGGGGAGCTGTTTTTT. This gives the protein CASSPRQRHTGELFF.